This T cell receptor (beta chain) originates from a study of molecular identifiers for immune sequencing clone quantification. TCRdb re-derived calls from the PCR reads in MiXCR, one entry per CDR3 protein. The data hold over 55,000 distinct CDR3 sequences, with over 15% observed a single time. The germline V gene encodes CDR1 SEHNR and CDR2 FQNEAQ (reference sequence). The V and J ends lost 5 bases and 6 bases, in that order; junction bases with no gene match: 7. The CDR3 has 14 residues. The authors gated naive CD8 T cells as CD8+CD4-CCR7+CD45RA+ for sorting. This clonotype was observed at least ten times.

The sequence came from a human donor in good health. Some libraries in this study had Jurkat cell RNA spiked in. Sequencing was performed on naive CD8+ T cells from blood, with Jurkat cell RNA spiked in. Indicated subset: FACS-sorted CD8+CD4-CCR7+CD45RA+ naive T cells. The rearrangement links TRBV7-9 to TRBJ2-7; TRBD2 matches at 10 bases. In DNA, the CDR3 is TGTGCCAGCAGCCCGCGGTTAGCGGGAGGCGAGCAGTACTTC. Encoded protein: CASSPRLAGGEQYF.